One sample yielded the 22 T cell receptor beta chains listed below, sequenced in a study of blood T cell repertoires in COVID-19. Profiling relied on immunoSEQ multiplex PCR, and the TCRdb table lists in-frame clones only, not all of them. The table lists some 13,000 clones, roughly 84% of them singletons. Sequencing was performed on peripheral blood. Receptors were obtained from a middle-aged man with active COVID-19.

The chain links TRBV5-1 to TRBJ1-1; the match to TRBD1 covers 7 bases. V was pared by 4 bases and J by 3 bases, with 9 bases of the junction left unmatched. Per the germline V gene, CDR1 is SGHRS and CDR2 is YFSETQ. CDR3 length equals 15 residues. The DNA for the CDR3 is TGCGCCAGCAGCCCGCAGACAGGGTGGGACACTGAAGCTTTCTTT. Amino acids: CASSPQTGWDTEAFF.

CDR3 DNA: TGTGCCAGTAGTAAACAGACAATAAACACTGAAGCTTTCTTT. Residues: CASSKQTINTEAFF. The V and J genes are TRBV19 and TRBJ1-1; no definite D call. The CDR3 runs 14 residues. V lost 4 bases and J 2 bases, leaving 11 bases between the germline ends. Germline V CDR1 and CDR2: LNHDA, SQIVND (reference sequence). The whole variable domain, remainder taken from reference TRBV19 and TRBJ1-1, is DGGITQSPKYLFRKEGQNVTLSCEQNLNHDAMYWYRQDPGQGLRLIYYSQIVNDFQKGDIAEGYSVSREKKESFPLTVTSAQKNPTAFYLCASSKQTINTEAFFGQGTRLTVV.

The rearrangement uses TRBV9 and TRBJ2-1; maybe TRBD2 (6 bases). V gave up 3 bases and J gave up 4 bases, with 14 bases separating them. CDR3 length: 15 residues. Germline CDR1 reads SGDLS; CDR2 reads YYNGEE. The CDR3 DNA sequence: TGTGCCAGCAGCGCGAGCGAGCGGGTTTACAATGAGCAGTTCTTC. It encodes CASSASERVYNEQFF. Full variable domain (missing parts from reference TRBV9 and TRBJ2-1): DSGVTQTPKHLITATGQRVTLRCSPRSGDLSVYWYQQSLDQGLQFLIQYYNGEERAKGNILERFSAQQFPDLHSELNLSSLELGDSALYFCASSASERVYNEQFFGPGTRLTVL.

In its sample, this clone was seen a few times. The V gene is TRBV7-6, the J gene TRBJ2-7; 7 positions agree with TRBD1. The CDR3 is 15 residues long. The trim removed 1 base at V and 4 bases at J, leaving 7 bases unmatched. Germline CDR1 is SGHVS and CDR2 is FNYEAQ. CDR3 DNA sequence: TGTGCCAGCAGCTTAGAGACAGGGAAGCGATACGAGCAGTACTTC. Its translation is CASSLETGKRYEQYF. Full variable domain (remainder filled in from reference TRBV7-6 and TRBJ2-7): GAGVSQSPRYKVTKRGQDVALRCDPISGHVSLYWYRQALGQGPEFLTYFNYEAQQDKSGLPNDRFSAERPEGSISTLTIQRTEQRDSAMYRCASSLETGKRYEQYFGPGTRLTVT.

V is TRBV4-1 and J is TRBJ2-7, with D maybe TRBD2 (6 bases). In germline, CDR1 is MGHRA, CDR2 YSYEKL. The V and J ends lost 0 bases and 2 bases respectively, with 11 bases between them. The CDR3 spans 15 residues. The CDR3 sequence: CASSQELASAYEQYF. The DNA for the CDR3 is TGCGCCAGCAGCCAAGAACTAGCTAGCGCCTACGAGCAGTACTTC.

J is TRBJ2-7 and V is TRBV7-9; D gene ambiguous. With 1 base removed from V and 2 bases from J, the gap between germline ends came to 18 bases. Germline CDR1 is SEHNR and CDR2 is FQNEAQ (reference sequence). The CDR3 sequence is 17 residues long. CDR3 nucleotide sequence: TGTGCCAGCAGCTTAGATTACGAGTCAATGTCCCCCTACGAGCAGTACTTC. Translation: CASSLDYESMSPYEQYF.

The chain combines TRBV28 with TRBJ1-6; D is ambiguous. The V gene's germline CDR1 is MDHEN and CDR2 SYDVKM. The CDR3 is 15 amino acids. V dropped 3 bases and J dropped 7 bases, with 13 bases sitting between them. CDR3 amino acids: CASSFFEALNSPLHF. As DNA, the CDR3 is TGTGCCAGCAGTTTTTTTGAGGCTCTGAATTCACCCCTCCACTTT. Full variable domain (missing parts from reference TRBV28 and TRBJ1-6): DVKVTQSSRYLVKRTGEKVFLECVQDMDHENMFWYRQDPGLGLRLIYFSYDVKMKEKGDIPEGYSVSREKKERFSLILESASTNQTSMYLCASSFFEALNSPLHFGNGTRLTVT.

The gene calls are TRBV28 and TRBJ1-5; maybe TRBD1 (5 bases). CDR3 length: 15 amino acids. The germline CDR1 and CDR2 sequences are MDHEN and SYDVKM. V was pared by 3 bases and J by 4 bases, with 13 bases between. CDR3 sequence (DNA): TGTGCCAGCAGTTTGATCAGGGCAGATAATCAGCCCCAGCATTTT. As protein: CASSLIRADNQPQHF.

The rearrangement joins TRBV18 to TRBJ2-4; possible D gene TRBD2, 8 bases. The germline V gene encodes CDR1 KGHSH and CDR2 LQKENI. The CDR3 runs 13 residues. V lost 5 bases and J lost 13, with 18 bases in between. In DNA, the CDR3 is TGTGCCAGCTCAGCAGGGACAGCGGGAGAACAGTACTTC. As protein: CASSAGTAGEQYF.

The chain uses TRBV9 and TRBJ2-2; TRBD2 agrees at 7 bases. Germline V gives CDR1 SGDLS, CDR2 YYNGEE. The CDR3 contains 14 residues. V was clipped by 0 bases and J by 8 bases; unmatched bases: 4. In nucleotides, the CDR3 is TGTGCCAGCAGCGTAGCTAGCGGACGTGGGGAGCTGTTTTTT. It codes for CASSVASGRGELFF.

CDR3 protein: CASSHGLAGGTSYNEQFF. CDR3 DNA sequence: TGTGCCAGCAGCCACGGACTAGCGGGAGGGACTTCCTACAATGAGCAGTTCTTC. The chain has TRBV3-1 (or the pseudogene TRBV3-2) and TRBJ2-1; 15 positions agree with TRBD2. CDR1 is LGHDT and CDR2 is YNNKEL in the germline V gene (reference sequence). J gave up 1 base and V 3 bases, and 4 bases lay outside the gene matches. CDR3 length: 18 residues.

This clone came up a few times. This chain uses TRBV7-2 with TRBJ2-6, with TRBD1 as a possible D gene (6 bases). V lost 6 bases and J 5 bases, leaving 17 bases between the germline ends. The CDR3 covers 16 residues. The germline gives CDR1 SGHTA, CDR2 FQGNSA. The CDR3 here is CASRPRSGAWANVLTF. The CDR3 DNA sequence: TGTGCCAGCAGGCCTAGGTCAGGGGCTTGGGCCAACGTCCTGACTTTC.

The sample holds a few counts of this clone. The chain combines TRBV7-9 with TRBJ1-1; TRBD1 agrees at 8 bases. The CDR3 loop spans 17 amino acids. Trimming at V came to 5 bases and at J to 0 bases, leaving 11 bases not matched to a gene. The germline gives CDR1 SEHNR, CDR2 FQNEAQ (reference sequence). In DNA, the CDR3 is TGTGCCAGCAGCGGTGAAGGACAGGGCCACATGAACACTGAAGCTTTCTTT. As protein: CASSGEGQGHMNTEAFF.

V and J are TRBV19 and TRBJ2-2, with D maybe TRBD1 (6 bases). The CDR3 spans 13 residues. The V and J ends lost 7 bases and 6 bases respectively, with 12 bases between them. Germline values: CDR1 LNHDA, CDR2 SQIVND (reference sequence). Written as DNA, the CDR3 is TGTGCCAGTACCCCAGGGGCTGCCGGGGAGCTGTTTTTT. This sequence encodes CASTPGAAGELFF.

CDR3 DNA: TGTGCCAGCAGTGAAAGTGGCTACGGGATCCCCGAAGGGAACACTGAAGCTTTCTTT. Amino acids: CASSESGYGIPEGNTEAFF. V and J are TRBV6-1 and TRBJ1-1, with unresolved D. V shed 2 bases and J shed 1 base, with 23 bases lying between them. This CDR3 spans 19 amino acids. Germline V gene lookup returns CDR1 MNHNS and CDR2 SASEGT.

J is TRBJ2-1 and V is TRBV7-6; tentative D call: TRBD2 (5 bases). V lost 1 base to trimming and J lost 2 bases, with 9 bases between them. Germline assignment: CDR1 SGHVS and CDR2 FNYEAQ. CDR3 length equals 15 residues. The CDR3 is CASSLGADPYNEQFF. In nucleotides, the CDR3 is TGTGCCAGCAGCTTAGGAGCGGACCCCTACAATGAGCAGTTCTTC.

This clone was detected only once. V usage is TRBV30 and J usage is TRBJ1-3; D remains ambiguous. The CDR3 spans 14 residues. V was clipped by 5 bases and J by 4 bases, with 15 bases between them. Per germline, CDR1 GTSNPN and CDR2 SVGIG (reference sequence). The CDR3 DNA follows: TGTGCCTGGGGCCGGGCGGAGGTCGGAAACACCATATATTTT. It codes for CAWGRAEVGNTIYF.

V is TRBV9 and J is TRBJ2-7, with D perhaps matching TRBD1 (5 bases). Germline values: CDR1 SGDLS, CDR2 YYNGEE. V was trimmed by 1 base and J by 1 base, leaving 9 bases between them. The CDR3 consists of 14 residues. The CDR3 DNA sequence: TGTGCCAGCAGCGTAAGTACAGGTTCCTACGAGCAGTACTTC. This codes for CASSVSTGSYEQYF.

The J gene is TRBJ2-7, the V gene TRBV9, with 8 positions matching TRBD2. This CDR3 is 16 amino acids long. Germline V gene sequence: CDR1 SGDLS, CDR2 YYNGEE. The trim removed 4 bases at V and 6 bases at J, leaving 15 bases unmatched. CDR3 amino acids: CASSPFAKSGSGEQYF. The CDR3, as DNA: TGTGCCAGCAGCCCGTTTGCGAAGAGCGGGAGTGGCGAGCAGTACTTC.

Note on this clone: In the same sample, other DNA sequences code for this CDR3. The chain links TRBV4-1 to TRBJ2-5; 8 nucleotides match TRBD2. This CDR3 contains 16 residues. V shed 1 base, J shed 0 bases, and the junction held 4 bases outside the gene matches. CDR1 and CDR2 (germline): MGHRA, YSYEKL. CDR3 in DNA: TGCGCCAGCAGCCAAGGGCGGGGGGAGTACCAAGAGACCCAGTACTTC. As protein: CASSQGRGEYQETQYF.

This clone has a handful of counts. The rearrangement uses TRBV19 and TRBJ1-5; 9 nucleotides align to TRBD1. The V gene end was trimmed by 5 bases and the J gene end by 10 bases; junction bases not matched to a gene: 9. The germline V gene has CDR1 LNHDA and CDR2 SQIVND (reference sequence). This CDR3 region has 14 residues. The CDR3 here is CASSALTGGAPQHF. CDR3 sequence (DNA): TGTGCCAGTAGTGCGCTTACAGGGGGCGCACCCCAGCATTTT.

This rearrangement joins TRBV7-8 to TRBJ2-1; the D is unclear. This CDR3 spans 16 amino acids. Germline CDR1 reads SGHVS; CDR2 reads FQNEAQ. The V end lost 1 base, the J end lost 4 bases, and 14 bases lay between the germline ends. The CDR3 bases are TGTGCCAGCAGCTTAGGCGTATATACTTCATACAATGAGCAGTTCTTC. This sequence encodes CASSLGVYTSYNEQFF.